This section outlines one T cell receptor (beta chain) sequence together with its context. No antigen is known for it. This record belongs to a study of cytomegalovirus exposure and HLA in healthy donors. Whole-study context: An analysis done earlier identified fewer than 140 million unique TCR beta sequences from approximately 200 million T cells. General study points: For most TCR sequences rarity was the rule, although some public TCRs occurred in many donors.

The PCR employed 60 Vbeta primers together with 13 Jbeta primers. The method was immunoSEQ multiplex PCR; TCRdb's version includes in-frame clones alone and lacks a portion of them. The sample has approximately 120,000 clones, more than 65% seen once. The CDR3 totals 14 residues. Germline V CDR1 and CDR2: GTSNPN, SVGIG (reference sequence). V shed 5 bases and J 6 bases; nucleotides not matched to a gene: 10. The sequence was collected from a woman aged 35 to 49 in good health and CMV-seropositive. V usage is TRBV30 and J usage is TRBJ1-5; 7 bases are shared with TRBD1. Input material: PBMCs. CDR3 bases: TGTGCCTGGGCCCGGACAGGACGGCGTCAGCCCCAGCATTTT. Translation gives CAWARTGRRQPQHF.